These 18 T cell receptor beta chains originate from one sample sequenced in a study of vaccination and CD4 T cells after COVID-19. The treatment denotes: roughly 10-day PBMC culture with coronavirus spike peptide pools or control peptides (ViraFEST assay). According to the study, CD4+ T cells from the unexposed donor were gathered ahead of the COVID-19 pandemic (2011-2018). Oncomine TCR Beta short-read sequencing was applied to DNA from cultured CD4+ T cells. TCRdb reprocessed the PCR reads with MiXCR, giving one entry per CDR3 protein. The sample carries roughly 4,200 distinct CDR3 sequences, 30% to 45% recorded once. Their specific antigens are unknown. Sequenced: CD4+ T cells from blood, cultured in vitro. The receptor source for this set is a human donor in good health.

This chain uses TRBV20-1 with TRBJ2-7; 9 positions match TRBD2. The CDR3 runs to 13 residues. V was pared by 5 bases and J by 2 bases, with 4 bases of the junction left unmatched. Germline values: CDR1 DFQATT, CDR2 SNEGSKA (reference sequence). The chain's CDR3 is CSAQVAGAYEQYF. The CDR3 coding sequence is TGCAGTGCTCAGGTAGCGGGGGCCTACGAGCAGTACTTC.

This clonotype was seen a handful of times. The CDR3 spells CASSLTGYGYTF. The CDR3 region has the DNA TGTGCCAGCAGCTTGACAGGATATGGCTACACCTTC. V usage is TRBV7-9 and J usage is TRBJ1-2, with D tentatively TRBD1 (6 bases). CDR1 is SEHNR, CDR2 FQNEAQ, per germline (reference sequence). The V and J ends lost 3 bases and 5 bases respectively, with 7 bases between them. CDR3 length: 12 residues.

This chain uses TRBV2 with TRBJ1-5; D unresolved. The germline V gene encodes CDR1 SNHLY and CDR2 FYNNEI. Trimming pared 3 bases from V and 0 bases from J, leaving 6 bases between. There are 14 residues in the CDR3. CDR3: CASSDVNSNQPQHF. The CDR3 region has the DNA TGTGCCAGCAGTGACGTTAATAGCAATCAGCCCCAGCATTTT.

The chain links TRBV10-1 to TRBJ2-1; 10 bases agree with TRBD2. Germline CDR1 reads WNHNN; CDR2 reads SYGVQD (reference sequence). Unmatched junction bases numbered 11, after V lost 8 bases and J lost 7 bases. This CDR3 has 15 residues. This CDR3 is CASYSGLAVANEQFF. DNA for the CDR3: TGCGCCAGCTACTCCGGACTAGCGGTTGCAAATGAGCAGTTCTTC.

This clonotype was counted between two and nine times. The chain recombines TRBV10-1 with TRBJ1-1; tentative D call: TRBD1 (5 bases). Germline V gives CDR1 WNHNN, CDR2 SYGVQD (reference sequence). The CDR3 is 14 amino acids. Trimming removed 3 bases at V and 7 bases at J, with 15 bases between. CDR3 sequence reads: CASSESGAGGEAFF. In DNA form, the CDR3 reads TGCGCCAGCAGTGAATCTGGAGCGGGGGGTGAAGCTTTCTTT.

The chain links TRBV6-1 to TRBJ1-1; 7 nucleotides line up with TRBD1. CDR3 length: 15 amino acids. V was pared by 6 bases and J by 3 bases, with 10 bases of the junction left unmatched. Germline CDR1 is MNHNS and CDR2 is SASEGT. The CDR3 here is CASSLQYGTDTEAFF. Written as DNA, the CDR3 is TGTGCCAGCAGCCTGCAATACGGGACAGACACTGAAGCTTTCTTT.

The CDR3 nucleotides read TGTGCCAGCAGTTACTCGGGGACTAGCGGGAGGGCAGCGACCCAGTACTTC. Its protein product is CASSYSGTSGRAATQYF. This chain joins TRBV6-5 and TRBJ2-5; 16 nucleotides match TRBD2. The germline V gene has CDR1 MNHEY and CDR2 SVGAGI. The length of the CDR3 is 17 residues. J was trimmed by 7 bases and V by 0 bases; bases with no gene match: 5.

This clonotype was counted only a few times. The chain recombines TRBV19 with TRBJ1-5; 8 nucleotides match TRBD1. This CDR3 spans 15 amino acids. Germline CDR1 LNHDA, CDR2 SQIVND (reference sequence). J lost 5 bases, V lost 8 bases, and 11 bases had no gene match. Here the CDR3 reads CASQTGTGKDQPQHF. The CDR3 DNA reads TGTGCCAGTCAAACCGGGACAGGAAAGGATCAGCCCCAGCATTTT.

The chain recombines TRBV19 with TRBJ2-4; TRBD1 agrees at 8 bases. This CDR3 is 14 amino acids long. J gave up 9 bases and V 4 bases, and 8 bases lay outside the gene matches. Germline CDR1 LNHDA, CDR2 SQIVND (reference sequence). The CDR3 DNA is TGTGCCAGTAGTAGAACAGGGGGAGAGGGCATTCAGTACTTC. This translates into CASSRTGGEGIQYF.

The V call is TRBV19, the J call TRBJ2-3, with 7 nucleotides matching TRBD1. Germline values: CDR1 LNHDA, CDR2 SQIVND (reference sequence). The CDR3 totals 15 residues. V lost 2 bases and J lost 1; bases outside the gene matches: 3. The CDR3 reads CASSITGTGTDTQYF. CDR3 DNA: TGTGCCAGTAGTATAACCGGGACAGGCACAGATACGCAGTATTTT.

The chain couples TRBV7-3 to TRBJ2-1; perhaps TRBD1 as D (5 bases). CDR1 and CDR2 from the germline V gene are SGHTA and FQGTGA. CDR3 length: 15 amino acids. Trimming stripped 1 base from V and 3 bases from J, with 10 bases between. CDR3 nucleotide sequence: TGTGCCAGCAGCTTAATTCAGGGTTTCTACAATGAGCAGTTCTTC. This codes for CASSLIQGFYNEQFF.

The V gene is TRBV11-2, the J gene TRBJ1-1; the D is unclear. Germline CDR1 reads SGHAT; CDR2 reads FQNNGV. The CDR3 consists of 13 residues. V lost 5 bases to trimming and J lost 1 base, with 8 bases between them. CDR3 loop: CASSSQKNTEAFF. In nucleotides, the CDR3 is TGTGCCAGCAGCAGTCAGAAGAACACTGAAGCTTTCTTT.

The rearrangement links TRBV19 to TRBJ1-2, with a possible D match to TRBD1 (6 bases). The V and J ends lost 1 base and 9 bases respectively, with 18 bases between them. Germline V CDR1 and CDR2: LNHDA, SQIVND (reference sequence). This CDR3 spans 15 amino acids. The CDR3 reads CASSIAQTEDSRYTF. Here the CDR3 DNA reads TGTGCCAGTAGTATAGCCCAGACCGAGGACAGCCGCTACACCTTC.

V gene TRBV20-1 combines with J gene TRBJ2-3; 9 bases are a match to TRBD2. V dropped 1 base and J dropped 5; count of bases not matched to a gene: 13. Germline loops: CDR1 DFQATT, CDR2 SNEGSKA (reference sequence). The CDR3 is 17 residues long. The CDR3 nucleotides are TGCAGTGCTAGAGTCCCGAAGGGCGATAGCGGGGGAGATACGCAGTATTTT. Its translation: CSARVPKGDSGGDTQYF.

The chain links TRBV5-1 to TRBJ1-1, with 8 bases matching TRBD1. This CDR3 has 14 residues. After removal of 10 bases from V and 5 bases from J, the junction contained 13 bases not matched to a gene. Per the germline V gene, CDR1 is SGHRS and CDR2 is YFSETQ. CDR3 nucleotide sequence: TGCGCCGTCAGACAGGGGTCACAAATGACTGAAGCTTTCTTT. It yields the protein CAVRQGSQMTEAFF.

The V gene is TRBV7-9, the J gene TRBJ1-5; unclear D gene. The CDR3 runs to 13 residues. The germline V gene encodes CDR1 SEHNR and CDR2 FQNEAQ (reference sequence). V lost 0 bases, J lost 8 bases, and 8 bases lay in between. The CDR3: CASSLATSEPQHF. Written as DNA, the CDR3 is TGTGCCAGCAGCTTAGCGACTTCTGAGCCCCAGCATTTT.

This clonotype was seen a handful of times. V and J are TRBV6-5 and TRBJ1-5, with 7 bases fitting TRBD1. Germline CDR1 MNHEY, CDR2 SVGAGI. This CDR3 comprises 15 residues. J was trimmed by 6 bases and V by 2 bases; bases with no gene match: 7. The CDR3 nucleotides read TGTGCCAGCAGTTACCGACAGGGACCCACTCAGCCCCAGCATTTT. It is translated as CASSYRQGPTQPQHF.

This clonotype is a singleton in its sample. This rearrangement joins TRBV6-1 to TRBJ2-1; 10 bases line up with TRBD1. The length of the CDR3 is 15 residues. Germline V gene lookup returns CDR1 MNHNS and CDR2 SASEGT. Losses at the gene ends were 2 bases for V and 13 bases for J; bases not matched to a gene: 11. The CDR3, as DNA: TGTGCCAGCAGTGAACAAGGGACAGGGGTTTTCTTCCAGTTCTTC. Protein product: CASSEQGTGVFFQFF.